This entry features one TCR beta chain sequence. Its antigen remains unidentified. CDR1 and CDR2 from the germline V gene are SGHRS and YFSETQ. The CDR3 contains 19 residues. With 0 bases clipped from V and 2 bases from J, the junction kept 15 bases outside the gene matches. Resections took place in Japan or China from about 2014 to 2018. Histologic diagnosis was independently verified by two lung pathologists. The entry originates in a study of immune evolution from preneoplasia to lung adenocarcinoma. Study-level points and caveats: Normal lung had highest clonality; later lesions appeared denser, more diverse.

Method: immunoSEQ multiplex PCR; TCRdb's copy keeps in-frame clones and lacks some. The sample records 4,000 to 5,500 clones, 70% to 90% being singletons. Material: FFPE adjacent normal lung tissue. The TCR originated in a donor of 70 years or more with lung adenocarcinoma. The V and J genes are TRBV5-1 and TRBJ2-3, with 7 bases lining up with TRBD2. The CDR3 DNA is TGCGCCAGCAGCTTGGGGGCTGCGGGAGCGGCGTATAACACAGATACGCAGTATTTT. Amino acid sequence: CASSLGAAGAAYNTDTQYF. Full variable domain (rest looked up from reference TRBV5-1 and TRBJ2-3): KAGVTQTPRYLIKTRGQQVTLSCSPISGHRSVSWYQQTPGQGLQFLFEYFSETQRNKGNFPGRFSGRQFSNSRSEMNVSTLELGDSALYLCASSLGAAGAAYNTDTQYFGPGTRLTVL.